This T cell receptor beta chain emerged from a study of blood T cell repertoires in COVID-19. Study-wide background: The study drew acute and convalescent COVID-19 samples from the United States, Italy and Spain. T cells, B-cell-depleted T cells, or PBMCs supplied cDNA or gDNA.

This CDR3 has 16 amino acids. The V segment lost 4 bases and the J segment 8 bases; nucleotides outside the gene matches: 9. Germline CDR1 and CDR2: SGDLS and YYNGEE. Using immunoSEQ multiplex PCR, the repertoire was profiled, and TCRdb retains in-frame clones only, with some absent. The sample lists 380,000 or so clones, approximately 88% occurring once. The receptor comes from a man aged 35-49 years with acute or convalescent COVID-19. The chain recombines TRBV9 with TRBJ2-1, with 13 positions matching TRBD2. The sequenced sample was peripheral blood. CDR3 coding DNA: TGTGCCAGCAGCCCCCGGACTAGCGGGAGTTTCGATGAGCAGTTCTTC. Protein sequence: CASSPRTSGSFDEQFF. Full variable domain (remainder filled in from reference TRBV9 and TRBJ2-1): DSGVTQTPKHLITATGQRVTLRCSPRSGDLSVYWYQQSLDQGLQFLIQYYNGEERAKGNILERFSAQQFPDLHSELNLSSLELGDSALYFCASSPRTSGSFDEQFFGPGTRLTVL.